This T cell receptor (beta chain) is from a study of identical twins. Study-level points and caveats: The study reached conclusions through statistical analysis that was cross-sectional, not following the same donors. Monozygotic twins shared more out-of-frame TCR alpha than recombination models predicted. One should note that invariant MAIT and iNKT cells could partly confound zero-insertion analyses.

As to this clonotype: The antigen is undetermined.

Template switching (which added a universal primer site) was used, and cDNA carried unique molecular identifiers. TCRdb redid the calling of the 5' RACE reads with MiXCR, one entry per CDR3 protein. The data hold about 530,000 distinct CDR3 sequences, with over 12% observed a single time. This sample was also put to use in a study of yellow fever vaccine responses in identical twins.

The sequenced material came from CD4+ T cells sorted from blood. The clonotype originates from a woman under 30 in good health.

In DNA, the CDR3 is TGTGCCACCAGCAGAGATCAAGGACAGGTCTATGGCTACACCTTC. Translating it yields CATSRDQGQVYGYTF. The rearrangement links TRBV15 to TRBJ1-2; 7 positions match TRBD1. Germline loops: CDR1 LNHNV, CDR2 YYDKDF (reference sequence). The ends lost 0 bases at V and 4 bases at J; junction bases unmatched: 5. The CDR3 contains 15 residues. Drawing the rest from reference TRBV15 and TRBJ1-2, the complete variable domain is DAMVIQNPRYQVTQFGKPVTLSCSQTLNHNVMYWYQQKSSQAPKLLFHYYDKDFNNEADTPDNFQSRRPNTSFCFLDIRSPGLGDTAMYLCATSRDQGQVYGYTFGSGTRLTVV.